A single sample is the source of the 21 T cell receptor beta chains below, sequenced in a study of blood T cell repertoires in COVID-19. Clones were read by immunoSEQ multiplex PCR, and TCRdb kept only the in-frame ones, dropping some. The table has approximately 200,000 clones, 81% seen once. Material: peripheral blood. These receptors were obtained from a woman older than 75 with COVID-19, enrolled during active disease.

This clone was seen a single time. This chain joins TRBV7-9 and TRBJ2-3; TRBD2 matches at 11 bases. This CDR3 contains 18 residues. The germline V gene encodes CDR1 SEHNR and CDR2 FQNEAQ (reference sequence). V gave up 0 bases and J gave up 4 bases; unmatched junction bases: 9. CDR3 sequence reads: CASSLARWVAGGADTQYF. CDR3 in DNA: TGTGCCAGCAGCTTAGCGCGATGGGTAGCGGGAGGGGCAGATACGCAGTATTTT.

This chain connects TRBV7-6 to TRBJ1-1; D call uncertain. Germline values: CDR1 SGHVS, CDR2 FNYEAQ. The length of the CDR3 is 13 residues. The V gene lost 1 base and the J gene lost 1 base, with 4 bases spanning the gap. CDR3 amino acids: CASSLDKNTEAFF. CDR3 nucleotide sequence: TGTGCCAGCAGCTTAGATAAGAACACTGAAGCTTTCTTT.

The V call is TRBV6-1, the J call TRBJ1-1; TRBD1 might be the D (6 bases). Germline values: CDR1 MNHNS, CDR2 SASEGT. The V and J ends lost 1 base and 0 bases respectively, with 12 bases between them. The CDR3 extends over 16 amino acids. This chain's CDR3 is CASSEGTGSMNTEAFF. The CDR3 DNA reads as TGTGCCAGCAGTGAAGGCACAGGGTCCATGAACACTGAAGCTTTCTTT.

The V call is TRBV6-2 or TRBV6-3, the J call TRBJ2-7, with 9 bases identical to TRBD1. Germline values: CDR1 MNHEY, CDR2 SVGEGT. The length of the CDR3 is 14 residues. The J segment lost 1 base and the V segment lost 5 bases, leaving 3 bases of the junction unmatched. DNA for the CDR3: TGTGCCAGCAGTGATGGACAGGGGTCCTACGAGCAGTACTTC. Residues: CASSDGQGSYEQYF.

The chain recombines TRBV9 with TRBJ2-7; 9 bases are shared with TRBD1. CDR3 size: 15 residues. Trimming removed 4 bases from V and 2 bases from J; junction bases left unmatched: 7. Germline V gene data show CDR1 as SGDLS and CDR2 as YYNGEE. The CDR3 protein is CASSPEGQGPYEQYF. The DNA for the CDR3 is TGTGCCAGCAGCCCAGAGGGACAGGGCCCCTACGAGCAGTACTTC.

The chain is built from TRBV4-2 and TRBJ2-7, with D maybe TRBD2 (6 bases). This CDR3 has 15 amino acids. CDR1 and CDR2 (germline): LGHNA, YNFKEQ. Trimming took 1 base from V and 4 from J, leaving 14 bases between them. The CDR3 coding sequence is TGTGCCAGCAGCCAAGTTACCGGGGGTGGATACGAGCAGTACTTC. Translating gives CASSQVTGGGYEQYF.

J is TRBJ1-1 and V is TRBV6-5; D is perhaps TRBD1 (6 bases). Germline V gene sequence: CDR1 MNHEY, CDR2 SVGAGI. This CDR3 is built from 13 residues. Trimming took off 2 bases at V and 2 bases at J, with 6 bases between the two ends. Here the CDR3 reads CASSYGGNTEAFF. CDR3 sequence (DNA): TGTGCCAGCAGTTACGGGGGCAACACTGAAGCTTTCTTT.

The V call is TRBV7-3, the J call TRBJ2-2, with no clear D. From germline, CDR1 is SGHTA and CDR2 FQGTGA. This CDR3 region has 13 residues. Trimming removed 1 base from V and 6 bases from J, with 6 bases in between. The CDR3 protein is CASSLNLAGELFF. Here the CDR3 DNA reads TGTGCCAGCAGCTTAAACTTAGCCGGGGAGCTGTTTTTT. Full variable domain (rest looked up from reference TRBV7-3 and TRBJ2-2): GAGVSQTPSNKVTEKGKYVELRCDPISGHTALYWYRQSLGQGPEFLIYFQGTGAADDSGLPNDRFFAVRPEGSVSTLKIQRTERGDSAVYLCASSLNLAGELFFGEGSRLTVL.

V gene TRBV9 combines with J gene TRBJ2-7; 7 bases map to TRBD2. Germline V lookup: CDR1 SGDLS, CDR2 YYNGEE. V was pared by 3 bases and J by 6 bases, with 6 bases of the junction left unmatched. The CDR3 contains 13 residues. The CDR3: CASSAWTSGEQYF. CDR3 DNA: TGTGCCAGCAGCGCTTGGACTAGTGGCGAGCAGTACTTC.

The chain is built from TRBV6-2 or TRBV6-3 and TRBJ2-2; TRBD1 agrees at 7 bases. The CDR3 spans 17 residues. Germline lookup yields CDR1 MNHEY and CDR2 SVGEGT. Germline trimming cut 3 bases from V and 0 bases from J; bases unmatched to any gene: 7. Written as DNA, the CDR3 is TGTGCCAGCAGTTATGAATTCGGACAGGCGAACACCGGGGAGCTGTTTTTT. As protein: CASSYEFGQANTGELFF.

The chain links TRBV10-3 to TRBJ2-5, with TRBD1 matching 10 bases. CDR1 ENHRY and CDR2 SYGVKD come from the germline V gene. Unmatched junction bases numbered 6, after V lost 6 bases and J lost 5 bases. CDR3 length: 14 residues. CDR3: CAIREDRGGETQYF. CDR3 nucleotides: TGTGCCATCAGGGAGGACAGGGGGGGTGAGACCCAGTACTTC.

This clone was recorded many times. This chain connects TRBV29-1 to TRBJ2-1; D is uncertain. The CDR3 length is 15 residues. V shed 5 bases and J shed 2 bases, with 16 bases lying between them. Looked up from germline, CDR1 is SQVTM and CDR2 is ANQGSEA. CDR3 in amino acids: CSVPRQGSAYNEQFF. CDR3 sequence (DNA): TGCAGCGTTCCACGCCAAGGAAGCGCCTACAATGAGCAGTTCTTC.

J is TRBJ2-4 and V is TRBV18; no definite D call. Trimming took 2 bases from V and 1 from J, leaving 6 bases between them. This CDR3 region has 14 residues. Germline V gene data show CDR1 as KGHSH and CDR2 as LQKENI. The CDR3 nucleotides are TGTGCCAGCTCACCAAGTAGCGCCAAAAACATTCAGTACTTC. As protein: CASSPSSAKNIQYF.

The V call is TRBV2, the J call TRBJ1-5; D may be TRBD1 (5 bases). This CDR3 is 15 amino acids long. V gave up 3 bases and J gave up 2 bases, with 11 bases separating them. Germline loops: CDR1 SNHLY, CDR2 FYNNEI. The CDR3 sequence is CASSERGGGNQPQHF. CDR3 nucleotide sequence: TGTGCCAGCAGTGAGCGGGGGGGTGGCAATCAGCCCCAGCATTTT.

The chain recombines TRBV28 with TRBJ1-2; 7 bases fit TRBD1. This CDR3 spans 15 amino acids. CDR1 MDHEN and CDR2 SYDVKM come from the germline V gene. V lost 5 bases and J lost 3; bases outside the gene matches: 9. The CDR3: CASSPATGYDYGYTF. CDR3 nucleotides: TGTGCCAGCAGTCCCGCGACAGGGTATGACTATGGCTACACCTTC.

The rearrangement uses TRBV28 and TRBJ1-5; no clear D. V lost 8 bases to trimming and J lost 5 bases, with 10 bases between them. The germline CDR1 and CDR2 sequences are MDHEN and SYDVKM. The CDR3 extends over 12 amino acids. CDR3 in amino acids: CASGESDQPQHF. CDR3 coding DNA: TGTGCCAGCGGTGAAAGCGATCAGCCCCAGCATTTT.

The rearrangement uses TRBV5-4 and TRBJ1-1; a possible D gene is TRBD1 (5 bases). The germline CDR1 and CDR2 sequences are SGHNT and YYREEE (reference sequence). CDR3 length: 12 residues. The ends were cut back, 4 bases at V and 11 bases at J, with 15 bases in the middle. CDR3 nucleotides: TGTGCCAGCAGCCGGGACTGGGGGGATGCTTTCTTT. Protein sequence: CASSRDWGDAFF.

The genes are TRBV7-9 and TRBJ2-2; 9 positions match TRBD1. This CDR3 contains 17 residues. Germline trimming cut 1 base from V and 3 bases from J; bases unmatched to any gene: 6. Germline V gives CDR1 SEHNR, CDR2 FQNEAQ (reference sequence). CDR3: CASSLGGQGRDTGELFF. The CDR3 coding sequence is TGTGCCAGCAGCTTAGGAGGACAGGGGCGGGACACCGGGGAGCTGTTTTTT. Complete variable domain (other parts from reference TRBV7-9 and TRBJ2-2): DTGVSQNPRHKITKRGQNVTFRCDPISEHNRLYWYRQTLGQGPEFLTYFQNEAQLEKSRLLSDRFSAERPKGSFSTLEIQRTEQGDSAMYLCASSLGGQGRDTGELFFGEGSRLTVL.

The chain joins TRBV5-1 to TRBJ2-3, with a possible D match to TRBD1 (5 bases). Per germline, CDR1 SGHRS and CDR2 YFSETQ. Trimming cost V 0 bases and J 2 bases, with 13 bases left between them. The CDR3 runs to 16 residues. The CDR3 spells CASSLVRGSDTDTQYF. CDR3 in DNA: TGCGCCAGCAGCTTGGTAAGGGGCTCCGACACAGATACGCAGTATTTT. Together with reference TRBV5-1 and TRBJ2-3, the CDR3 gives the full variable domain: KAGVTQTPRYLIKTRGQQVTLSCSPISGHRSVSWYQQTPGQGLQFLFEYFSETQRNKGNFPGRFSGRQFSNSRSEMNVSTLELGDSALYLCASSLVRGSDTDTQYFGPGTRLTVL.

This clone was observed a few times. The V and J genes are TRBV28 and TRBJ2-1; TRBD2 matches 11 bases. Trimming cost V 2 bases and J 2 bases; bases outside gene matches: 2. Per germline, CDR1 MDHEN and CDR2 SYDVKM. The CDR3 loop spans 16 amino acids. CDR3 DNA: TGTGCCAGCAGTTTAACGGGACTAGCGGCCTACAATGAGCAGTTCTTC. Protein: CASSLTGLAAYNEQFF.

This clone occurred a few times. The CDR3 bases are TGTGCCAGCAGTTACTCGTTAGTCTACGAGCAGTACTTC. It is translated as CASSYSLVYEQYF. The chain couples TRBV6-2 or TRBV6-3 to TRBJ2-7; D gene unclear. CDR1 and CDR2 from the germline V gene are MNHEY and SVGEGT. CDR3 length equals 13 residues. V was shortened by 0 bases and J by 3 bases, with 6 bases between the two germline ends.